This is a list of T cell receptor beta chains from one sample in a study of shared clonotypes between healthy human individuals. Assay used: immunoSEQ multiplex PCR; TCRdb lists only in-frame clones, some missing. The sample lists about 1 million clones, about 74% occurring once. The sequencing input was memory CD4+ T cells sorted from blood. These receptors were collected from a man aged 18 to 29 in good health. Both conserved end residues are part of each CDR3. D genes are given only for firm matches. The size field is filled for only some rows; it gives once, few, many or a size class.

clone_size,d_call,v_call,j_call,cdr3_aa,cdr3_nt
-,-,TRBV18,TRBJ2-1,CASSPDGIPLNEQFF,TGTGCCAGCTCACCCGACGGGATCCCTCTCAATGAGCAGTTCTTC
-,-,TRBV30,TRBJ2-7,CAWRALAYEQYF,TGTGCCTGGAGGGCCCTTGCCTACGAGCAGTACTTC
-,-,TRBV25-1,TRBJ1-6,CASSVQEGSPLHF,TGTGCCAGCAGTGTTCAAGAAGGTTCACCCCTCCACTTT
-,-,TRBV28,TRBJ1-5,CASSLWGNQPQHF,TGTGCCAGCAGTTTGTGGGGGAATCAGCCCCAGCATTTT
-,TRBD1,TRBV5-1,TRBJ1-4,CASSSIGTVNNEKLFF,TGCGCCAGCAGCTCGATCGGGACAGTCAATAATGAAAAACTGTTTTTT
-,-,TRBV5-4,TRBJ2-1,CASSLDQGMGEQFF,TGTGCCAGCAGCTTGGATCAGGGTATGGGCGAGCAGTTCTTC
-,TRBD2,TRBV7-9,TRBJ2-5,CASSLVVTSGSGQETQYF,TGTGCCAGCAGCTTAGTCGTAACTAGCGGGAGCGGCCAAGAGACCCAGTACTTC
few,-,TRBV5-1,TRBJ1-2,CASGSTYGYTF,TGCGCCAGCGGTTCTACCTATGGCTACACCTTC
-,-,TRBV9,TRBJ2-7,CASSVDLNYEQYF,TGTGCCAGCAGCGTAGACCTAAACTACGAGCAGTACTTC
-,-,TRBV5-6,TRBJ2-5,CASSLRLGETQYF,TGTGCCAGCAGCTTGAGGCTAGGGGAGACCCAGTACTTC
-,-,TRBV2,TRBJ1-1,CASSEVHTEAFF,TGTGCCAGCAGTGAGGTCCACACTGAAGCTTTCTTT
many,-,TRBV2,TRBJ2-7,CASSPHTYEQYF,TGTGCCAGCAGCCCCCATACATACGAGCAGTACTTC
-,TRBD1,TRBV5-6,TRBJ1-2,CASLYGQAEGYTF,TGTGCCAGCTTATACGGACAGGCAGAGGGCTACACCTTC
-,-,TRBV5-1,TRBJ2-7,CASSLAKGRAYEQYF,TGCGCCAGCAGCTTGGCGAAGGGTCGGGCCTACGAGCAGTACTTC
-,TRBD1,TRBV19,TRBJ2-7,CASSNRDSQKYYEQYF,TGTGCCAGTAGTAACCGGGACAGCCAAAAATACTACGAGCAGTACTTC
-,-,TRBV29-1,TRBJ2-3,CSVLPWVGGGTDTQYF,TGCAGCGTCCTACCCTGGGTAGGGGGGGGCACAGATACGCAGTATTTT
-,-,TRBV25-1,TRBJ2-2,CASSDGDTGGELFF,TGTGCCAGCAGTGATGGTGACACTGGTGGGGAGCTGTTTTTT
many,TRBD1,TRBV7-9,TRBJ1-2,CASHGGWDRENNYGYTF,TGTGCCAGCCACGGGGGGTGGGACAGAGAGAATAACTATGGCTACACCTTC
-,TRBD2,TRBV5-1,TRBJ2-2,CASTQTSGGDTGELFF,TGCGCCAGCACCCAGACTAGCGGGGGTGACACCGGGGAGCTGTTTTTT
-,-,TRBV7-2,TRBJ2-2,CASSLNTGGTGELFF,TGTGCCAGCAGCTTAAATACGGGCGGCACCGGGGAGCTGTTTTTT
-,TRBD1,TRBV30,TRBJ1-6,CAWSPLDRERNSPLHF,TGTGCCTGGAGTCCCCTGGACAGGGAACGTAATTCACCCCTCCACTTT
-,-,TRBV7-2,TRBJ2-1,CASSLDLRANEQFF,TGTGCCAGCAGCTTAGATTTGAGGGCCAATGAGCAGTTCTTC
-,-,TRBV11-2,TRBJ2-3,CASSFAQGGFGTDTQYF,TGTGCCAGCAGCTTCGCACAGGGAGGGTTCGGCACAGATACGCAGTATTTT
-,TRBD1,TRBV18,TRBJ2-7,CASSQTGTGGVYEQYF,TGTGCCAGCTCACAAACCGGGACAGGGGGGGTCTACGAGCAGTACTTC
-,-,TRBV30,TRBJ2-7,CAWSVGGDSYEQYF,TGTGCCTGGAGTGTGGGGGGCGATTCCTACGAGCAGTACTTC
-,-,TRBV6-5,TRBJ1-3,CASSLDSGSGNTIYF,TGTGCCAGCAGTTTAGACAGCGGCTCTGGAAACACCATATATTTT
few,-,TRBV28,TRBJ1-4,CASALGGRTNEKLFF,TGTGCCAGCGCGTTAGGGGGGAGGACTAATGAAAAACTGTTTTTT
-,-,TRBV6-1,TRBJ1-2,CASSERGIRDGYTF,TGTGCCAGCAGTGAACGGGGGATTCGGGATGGCTACACCTTC
-,-,TRBV19,TRBJ2-2,CASSADRNTGELFF,TGTGCCAGTAGTGCGGACAGGAACACCGGGGAGCTGTTTTTT
-,TRBD2,TRBV14,TRBJ2-7,CASSPNSGRGRHEQYF,TGTGCCAGCAGCCCCAATAGCGGGAGAGGGCGTCACGAGCAGTACTTC
-,-,TRBV5-4,TRBJ1-3,CASSPGRNSGNTIYF,TGTGCCAGCAGCCCGGGACGAAACTCTGGAAACACCATATATTTT
-,-,TRBV5-4,TRBJ2-7,CASSWGLSSYEQYF,TGTGCCAGCAGCTGGGGACTCTCCTCCTACGAGCAGTACTTC
-,-,TRBV28,TRBJ1-6,CASSSPTVLHLHF,TGTGCCAGCAGCTCTCCGACAGTTTTGCACCTCCACTTT
-,TRBD2,TRBV5-1,TRBJ2-3,CASSPTSGGTDTQYF,TGCGCCAGCAGCCCGACTAGCGGGGGCACAGATACGCAGTATTTT
few,TRBD1,TRBV30,TRBJ1-3,CAWNRQGYNTIYF,TGTGCCTGGAACCGACAGGGCTACAACACCATATATTTT
-,-,TRBV30,TRBJ2-2,CAWSVQRAGELFF,TGTGCCTGGAGTGTACAAAGGGCCGGGGAGCTGTTTTTT
few,-,TRBV2,TRBJ2-1,CASSPDHQTYNEQFF,TGTGCCAGCAGCCCGGACCACCAAACCTACAATGAGCAGTTCTTC
-,-,TRBV28,TRBJ1-4,CASSLLGGAGEKLFF,TGTGCCAGCAGTTTACTAGGGGGTGCGGGCGAAAAACTGTTTTTT
-,-,TRBV5-1,TRBJ2-7,CASSPKGAAYEQYF,TGCGCCAGCAGCCCCAAAGGGGCCGCCTACGAGCAGTACTTC
-,TRBD1,TRBV5-5,TRBJ2-7,CASSSRTGSGGQYF,TGTGCCAGCAGCTCTCGGACAGGCTCTGGGGGGCAGTACTTC
-,TRBD1,TRBV18,TRBJ1-1,CASSENRGRIAEAFF,TGTGCCAGCTCTGAAAACAGGGGGCGCATAGCTGAAGCTTTCTTT
-,-,TRBV18,TRBJ2-2,CASSPGQTGTGELFF,TGTGCCAGCTCACCTGGACAGACCGGCACCGGGGAGCTGTTTTTT
-,-,TRBV28,TRBJ1-3,CASSSTSSSRNTIYF,TGTGCCAGCAGCTCGACTTCCAGTAGCCGAAACACCATATATTTT
-,-,TRBV20-1,TRBJ2-3,CSALPQGYF,TGCAGTGCCTTACCCCAGGGGTATTTT
few,-,TRBV19,TRBJ1-4,CASSIRWAATNEKLFF,TGTGCCAGTAGTATAAGATGGGCTGCAACTAATGAAAAACTGTTTTTT
-,TRBD1,TRBV7-8,TRBJ2-5,CASRWTGVDGTQYF,TGTGCCAGCAGATGGACAGGGGTAGACGGGACCCAGTACTTC
many,-,TRBV19,TRBJ2-3,CASSIRPRGTPGTDTQYF,TGTGCCAGTAGTATCCGCCCGAGGGGAACCCCGGGGACAGATACGCAGTATTTT
-,-,TRBV11-2,TRBJ1-2,CASSLDAITGGYTF,TGTGCCAGCAGCTTAGATGCTATAACGGGGGGCTACACCTTC
-,-,TRBV5-5,TRBJ1-1,CASSWAGRGQNTEAFF,TGTGCCAGCAGCTGGGCGGGGCGAGGGCAGAACACTGAAGCTTTCTTT
few,-,TRBV6-1,TRBJ2-5,CASSGTFKETQYF,TGTGCCAGCAGTGGGACTTTCAAAGAGACCCAGTACTTC
-,-,TRBV5-6,TRBJ1-5,CASSLGRSSNQPQHF,TGTGCCAGCAGCTTAGGACGGAGTAGCAATCAGCCCCAGCATTTT
-,-,TRBV9,TRBJ2-1,CASSGENSYNEQFF,TGTGCCAGCAGCGGCGAAAACTCCTACAATGAGCAGTTCTTC
-,TRBD2,TRBV15,TRBJ2-5,CATSRDVTSGSRTQYF,TGTGCCACCAGCAGAGATGTTACTAGCGGGAGCCGGACCCAGTACTTC
-,TRBD1,TRBV29-1,TRBJ1-1,CSVRTGGTEAFF,TGCAGCGTGCGGACAGGCGGCACTGAAGCTTTCTTT
-,-,TRBV11-3,TRBJ1-5,CASSFLQRNDQPQHF,TGTGCCAGCAGCTTCCTACAGCGAAACGATCAGCCCCAGCATTTT